Each of the 3 T cell receptor beta chains below was sequenced from the same sample in a study of long-term antiretroviral therapy in people with HIV. Version v3.0 of the immunoSEQ assay ran at survey level. Generated by immunoSEQ multiplex PCR, the TCRdb table keeps only in-frame clones and is missing some. Of about 39,000 clones in the sample, around 88% were seen once. Sequencing was performed on unsorted PBMCs, taken just before starting antiretroviral therapy. The receptors were gathered from a woman aged 18-30 years with HIV.

The V and J genes are TRBV28 and TRBJ2-6, with TRBD1 identical over 7 bases. V gave up 2 bases and J gave up 0 bases; unmatched junction bases: 7. Germline CDR1 is MDHEN and CDR2 is SYDVKM. The CDR3 is 18 residues long. The CDR3 nucleotides read TGTGCCAGCAGTTTACTGACAGGGTTCAGCTCTGGGGCCAACGTCCTGACTTTC. It codes for CASSLLTGFSSGANVLTF.

The rearrangement links TRBV7-9 to TRBJ2-1, with D perhaps matching TRBD1 (6 bases). Trimming stripped 2 bases from V and 6 bases from J, with 17 bases between. CDR3 length equals 16 residues. Germline-derived CDR1 and CDR2 are SEHNR and FQNEAQ (reference sequence). CDR3 bases: TGTGCCAGCAGCTTAAACCAAACAGGGCACGCCAATGAGCAGTTCTTC. It encodes CASSLNQTGHANEQFF. Looking up the rest from reference TRBV7-9 and TRBJ2-1 gives the full variable domain: DTGVSQNPRHKITKRGQNVTFRCDPISEHNRLYWYRQTLGQGPEFLTYFQNEAQLEKSRLLSDRFSAERPKGSFSTLEIQRTEQGDSAMYLCASSLNQTGHANEQFFGPGTRLTVL.

The chain carries TRBV9 and TRBJ1-4; maybe TRBD1 (6 bases). The germline CDR1 and CDR2 sequences are SGDLS and YYNGEE. This CDR3 has 17 residues. The V end was cut by 0 bases, the J end by 0 bases, with 12 bases between. CDR3 DNA: TGTGCCAGCAGCGTAGACGCGGGGGCGACAACTAATGAAAAACTGTTTTTT. Translated, it gives CASSVDAGATTNEKLFF.